This T cell receptor (beta chain) was obtained from a study of CD8 T cells in Susac syndrome. The CDR3 spans 12 residues. With 6 bases removed from V and 6 bases from J, the gap between germline ends came to 11 bases. The authors reverse transcribed roughly 0.5 to 1 ug RNA with random hexamers. Coverage of TCR beta CDR3 amplification by immunoSEQ multiplex PCR extended to 54 Vbeta and 13 Jbeta. From the immunoSEQ multiplex PCR reads, TCRdb called clonotypes with MiXCR, one entry per CDR3 protein. The sample holds around 45,000 distinct CDR3 sequences; 80% to 95% are singletons and the top ten take roughly 0.4%. Negative isolation yielded CD4+ and CD8+ T cells, and FACS enriched TEMRA cells.

The chain has TRBV12-3 or TRBV12-4 and TRBJ1-2, with unresolved D. The specimen sequenced was CD8+ T cells from PBMCs. This TCR derives from a human donor in good health. This chain's CDR3 is CASRDGEDGYTF. In DNA form, the CDR3 reads TGTGCCAGCAGGGATGGGGAGGATGGCTACACCTTC.